This entry concerns a single T cell receptor (beta chain). Clones were read by immunoSEQ multiplex PCR, and TCRdb kept only the in-frame ones, dropping some. In the table there are approximately 150,000 clones, approximately 93% of which are singletons. The sample belongs to a study of T cell responses to AZD1222 COVID-19 vaccine. Trimming took off 1 base at V and 5 bases at J, with 14 bases between the two ends. Germline V CDR1 and CDR2: SEHNR, FQNEAQ (reference sequence). CDR3 size: 15 residues. This chain uses TRBV7-9 with TRBJ2-5; possibly TRBD2 for D (5 bases). This TCR was sampled from an adult who had recovered from COVID-19. The sequencing used peripheral blood, collected after recovery from COVID-19. The CDR3 spells CASSLVLASSETQYF. CDR3 nucleotides: TGTGCCAGCAGCTTAGTTTTAGCGAGTTCCGAGACCCAGTACTTC.